The following is a T cell receptor (beta chain) sequence with its context. The data originate from a study of T cell responses to AZD1222 COVID-19 vaccine. The CDR3 length is 14 residues. Germline loops: CDR1 MDHEN, CDR2 SYDVKM. The V gene lost 4 bases and the J gene lost 3 bases, with 12 bases spanning the gap. The protocol was immunoSEQ multiplex PCR, while the TCRdb copy is restricted to in-frame clones and leaves out a portion. The table has some 130,000 clones, 93% seen once. This chain links TRBV28 with TRBJ1-2; D unresolved. This receptor was identified in an adult in good health. This sample comprised peripheral blood, obtained on day 0 of AZD1222 vaccination. The CDR3 DNA follows: TGTGCCAGCAGTTCAGCGGGCCTTGACTATGGCTACACCTTC. Protein product: CASSSAGLDYGYTF.